This T cell receptor beta chain was captured in a study of blood T cell repertoires in COVID-19. Across the whole study: COVID-19 samples collected from the United States, Italy and Spain covered acute and convalescent phases. In each case, the material was cDNA or gDNA derived from T cells, B-cell-depleted T cells, or PBMCs.

The CDR3 length is 11 residues. From germline, CDR1 is GTSNPN and CDR2 SVGIG (reference sequence). V lost 3 bases to trimming and J lost 5 bases, with 7 bases between them. The authors' processing: Using reference gene primer amplification, nucleated cell counts were estimated. Assay used: immunoSEQ multiplex PCR; TCRdb lists only in-frame clones, some missing. V and J calls and clone size are those listed in that table; D and trimming were worked out from the DNA. The sample yields 90,000 to 140,000 clones, around 76% seen once. The sequencing input was peripheral blood. This chain joins TRBV30 and TRBJ1-2, with D perhaps matching TRBD1 (6 bases). The sequence was obtained from a woman between 65 and 79 years old with acute or convalescent COVID-19. Here the CDR3 reads CAWRQGYGYTF. The CDR3 nucleotides read TGTGCCTGGAGGCAGGGGTATGGCTACACCTTC.